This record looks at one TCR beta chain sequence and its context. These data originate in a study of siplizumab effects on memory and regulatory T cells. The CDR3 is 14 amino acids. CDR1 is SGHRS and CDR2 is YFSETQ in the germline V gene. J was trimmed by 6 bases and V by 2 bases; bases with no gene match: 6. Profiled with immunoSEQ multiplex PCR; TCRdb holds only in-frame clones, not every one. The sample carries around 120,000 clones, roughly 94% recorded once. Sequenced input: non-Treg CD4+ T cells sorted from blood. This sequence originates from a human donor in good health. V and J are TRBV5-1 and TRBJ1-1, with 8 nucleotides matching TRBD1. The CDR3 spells CASSLKTGAPEAFF. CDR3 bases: TGCGCCAGCAGCTTAAAGACAGGGGCCCCTGAAGCTTTCTTT.